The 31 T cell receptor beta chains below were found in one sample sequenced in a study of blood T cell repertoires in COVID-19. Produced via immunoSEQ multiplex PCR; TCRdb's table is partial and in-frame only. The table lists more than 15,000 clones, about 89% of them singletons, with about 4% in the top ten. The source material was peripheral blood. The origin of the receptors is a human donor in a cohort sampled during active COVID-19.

The CDR3 DNA sequence: TGTGCCAGCAGCCGCAGGGGTTCCATTCTCCGCAATGAGCAGTTCTTC. Translation: CASSRRGSILRNEQFF. This sequence joins TRBV14 and TRBJ2-1, with D possibly matching TRBD1 (6 bases). CDR3 length equals 16 residues. Trimming stripped 4 bases from V and 6 bases from J, with 19 bases between. Germline V CDR1 and CDR2: SGHDN, FVKESK.

The CDR3 nucleotides are TGTGCCAGCAGCCCCAAGGGCCGGGACAGGGGCCCCGAGCAGTACGTC. Translated, it gives CASSPKGRDRGPEQYV. J is TRBJ2-7 and V is TRBV11-2, with TRBD1 matching 10 bases. With V trimmed by 5 bases and J by 6 bases, 13 bases remained unmatched. In germline, CDR1 is SGHAT, CDR2 FQNNGV. This CDR3 is built from 16 residues.

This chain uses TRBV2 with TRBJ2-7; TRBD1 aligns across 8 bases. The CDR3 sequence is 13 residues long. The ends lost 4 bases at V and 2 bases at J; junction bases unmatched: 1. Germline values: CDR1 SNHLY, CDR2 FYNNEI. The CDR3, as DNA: TGTGCCAGCAGTGCAGGGGGCCCCTACGAGCAGTACGTC. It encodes CASSAGGPYEQYV.

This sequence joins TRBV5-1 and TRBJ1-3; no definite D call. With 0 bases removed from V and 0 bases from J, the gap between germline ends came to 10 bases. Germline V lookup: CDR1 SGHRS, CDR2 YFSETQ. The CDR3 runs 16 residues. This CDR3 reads CASSLGQQSSGNTIYF. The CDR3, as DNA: TGCGCCAGCAGCTTGGGACAACAGAGCTCTGGAAACACCATATATTTT.

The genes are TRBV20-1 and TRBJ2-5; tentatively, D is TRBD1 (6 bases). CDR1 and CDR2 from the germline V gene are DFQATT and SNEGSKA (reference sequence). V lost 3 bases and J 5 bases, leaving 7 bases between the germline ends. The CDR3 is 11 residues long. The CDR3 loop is CSASQGETQYF. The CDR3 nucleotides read TGCAGTGCTAGTCAGGGGGAGACCCAGTACTTC.

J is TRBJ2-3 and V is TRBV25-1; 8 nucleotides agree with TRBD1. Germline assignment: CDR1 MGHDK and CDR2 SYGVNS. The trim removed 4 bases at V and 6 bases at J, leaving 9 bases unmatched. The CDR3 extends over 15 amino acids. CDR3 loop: CASSVDRGQRDTQYF. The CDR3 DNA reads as TGTGCCAGCAGTGTCGACAGGGGCCAGCGGGATACGCAGTATTTT.

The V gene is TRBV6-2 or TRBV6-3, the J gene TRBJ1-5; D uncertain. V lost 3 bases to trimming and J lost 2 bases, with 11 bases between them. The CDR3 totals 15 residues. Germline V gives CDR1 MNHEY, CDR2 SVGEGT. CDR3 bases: TGTGCCAGCAGTTATGGGAGGGTCGGCAATCAGCCCCAGCATTTT. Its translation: CASSYGRVGNQPQHF.

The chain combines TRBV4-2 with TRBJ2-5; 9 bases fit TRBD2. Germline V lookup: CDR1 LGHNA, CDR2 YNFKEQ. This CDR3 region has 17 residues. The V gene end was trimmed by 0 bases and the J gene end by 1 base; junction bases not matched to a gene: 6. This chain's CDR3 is CASSQDGVAGAQETQYF. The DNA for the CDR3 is TGTGCCAGCAGCCAAGACGGTGTAGCGGGGGCCCAAGAGACCCAGTACTTC.

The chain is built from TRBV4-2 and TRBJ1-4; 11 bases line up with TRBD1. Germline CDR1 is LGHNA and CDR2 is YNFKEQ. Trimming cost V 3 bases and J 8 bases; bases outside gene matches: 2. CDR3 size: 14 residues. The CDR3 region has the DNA TGTGCCAGCAGCCAGGACAGGGGGCGGGAAAAACTGTTTTTT. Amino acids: CASSQDRGREKLFF.

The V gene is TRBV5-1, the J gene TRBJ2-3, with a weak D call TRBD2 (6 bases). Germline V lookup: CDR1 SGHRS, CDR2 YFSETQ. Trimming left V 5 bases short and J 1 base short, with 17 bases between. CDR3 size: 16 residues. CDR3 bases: TGCGCCAGCAGTCCGGGACTCGTTGGGGGCACAGATACGCAGTATTTT. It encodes CASSPGLVGGTDTQYF.

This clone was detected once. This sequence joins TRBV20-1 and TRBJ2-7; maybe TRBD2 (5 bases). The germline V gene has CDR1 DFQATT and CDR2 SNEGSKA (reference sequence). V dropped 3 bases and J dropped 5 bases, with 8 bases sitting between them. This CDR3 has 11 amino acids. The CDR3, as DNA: TGCAGTGCTAGGGCGGGTCACGAGCAGTACGTC. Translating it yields CSARAGHEQYV.

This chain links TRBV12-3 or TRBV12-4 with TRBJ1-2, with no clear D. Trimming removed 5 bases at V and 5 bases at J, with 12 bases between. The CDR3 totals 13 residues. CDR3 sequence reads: CASSTGSVYGYTF. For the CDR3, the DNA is TGTGCCAGCAGTACGGGGTCGGTATATGGCTACACCTTC.

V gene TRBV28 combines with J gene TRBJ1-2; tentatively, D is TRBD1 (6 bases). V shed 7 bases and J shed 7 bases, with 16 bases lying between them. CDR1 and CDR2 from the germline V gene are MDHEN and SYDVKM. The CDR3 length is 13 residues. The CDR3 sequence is CASNLQGSGGYTF. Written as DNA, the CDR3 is TGTGCCAGCAATCTACAGGGAAGTGGTGGCTACACCTTC.

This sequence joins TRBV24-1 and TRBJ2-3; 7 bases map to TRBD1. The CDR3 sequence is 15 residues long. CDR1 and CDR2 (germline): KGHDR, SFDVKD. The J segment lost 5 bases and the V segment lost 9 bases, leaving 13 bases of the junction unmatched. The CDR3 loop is CATGPTGLYRDTQYF. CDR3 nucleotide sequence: TGTGCCACCGGGCCGACAGGGTTGTACAGAGATACGCAGTATTTT.

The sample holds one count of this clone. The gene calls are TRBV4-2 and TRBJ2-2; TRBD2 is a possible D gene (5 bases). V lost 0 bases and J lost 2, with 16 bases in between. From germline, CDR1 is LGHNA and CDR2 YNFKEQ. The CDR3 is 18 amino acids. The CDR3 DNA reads TGTGCCAGCAGCCAAGATCGGGCGGAGGCGACCAACACCGGGGAGCTGTTTTTT. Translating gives CASSQDRAEATNTGELFF.

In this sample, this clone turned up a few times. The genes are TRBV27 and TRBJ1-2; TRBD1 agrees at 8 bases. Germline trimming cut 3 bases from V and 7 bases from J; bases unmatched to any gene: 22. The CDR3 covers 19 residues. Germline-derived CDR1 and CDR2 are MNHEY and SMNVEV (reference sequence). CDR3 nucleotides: TGTGCCAGCAGTTTCTTACCCCCCTGGACAGGGTATTTCTACGCTGGCTACACCTTC. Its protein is CASSFLPPWTGYFYAGYTF.

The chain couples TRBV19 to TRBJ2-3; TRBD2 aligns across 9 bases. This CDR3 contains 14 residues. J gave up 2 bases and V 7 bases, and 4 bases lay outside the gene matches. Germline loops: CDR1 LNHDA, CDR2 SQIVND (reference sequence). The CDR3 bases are TGTGCCAGTACCCTAGCGGGATCCACAGATACGCAGTATTTT. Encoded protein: CASTLAGSTDTQYF.

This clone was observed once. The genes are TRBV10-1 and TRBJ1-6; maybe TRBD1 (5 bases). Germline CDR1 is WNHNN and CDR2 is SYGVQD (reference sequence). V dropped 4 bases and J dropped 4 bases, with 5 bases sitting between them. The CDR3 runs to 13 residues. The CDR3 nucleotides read TGCGCCAGCAGTGCAGGGTATAATTCACCCCTCCACTTT. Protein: CASSAGYNSPLHF.

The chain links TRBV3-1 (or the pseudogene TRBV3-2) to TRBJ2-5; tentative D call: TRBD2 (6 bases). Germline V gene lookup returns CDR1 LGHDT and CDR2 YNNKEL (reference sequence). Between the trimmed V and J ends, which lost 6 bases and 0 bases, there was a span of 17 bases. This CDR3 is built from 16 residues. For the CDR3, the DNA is TGTGCCAGCAGTTCCCGAGGCGGGATGTACCAAGAGACCCAGTACTTC. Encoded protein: CASSSRGGMYQETQYF.

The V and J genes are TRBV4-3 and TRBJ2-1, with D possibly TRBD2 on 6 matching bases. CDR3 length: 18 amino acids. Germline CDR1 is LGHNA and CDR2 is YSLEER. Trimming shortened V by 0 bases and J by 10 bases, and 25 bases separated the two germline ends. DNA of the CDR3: TGCGCCAGCAGCCAAGATACAGGTGCTGTAGCGGTATCTAGCGAGCAGTTCTTC. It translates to CASSQDTGAVAVSSEQFF.

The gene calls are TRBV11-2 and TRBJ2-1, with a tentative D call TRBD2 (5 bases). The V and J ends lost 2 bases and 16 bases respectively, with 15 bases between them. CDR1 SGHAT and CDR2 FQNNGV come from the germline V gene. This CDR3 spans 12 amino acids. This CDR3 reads CASSLHGNLGFF. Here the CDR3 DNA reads TGTGCCAGCAGCTTACACGGGAACCTTGGCTTCTTC.

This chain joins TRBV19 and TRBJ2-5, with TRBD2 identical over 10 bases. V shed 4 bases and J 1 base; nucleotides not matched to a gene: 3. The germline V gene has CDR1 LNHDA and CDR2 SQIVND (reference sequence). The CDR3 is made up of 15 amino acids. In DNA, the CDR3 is TGTGCCAGTAGTAACCTAGCGGGGGCCCAAGAGACCCAGTACTTC. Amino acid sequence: CASSNLAGAQETQYF.

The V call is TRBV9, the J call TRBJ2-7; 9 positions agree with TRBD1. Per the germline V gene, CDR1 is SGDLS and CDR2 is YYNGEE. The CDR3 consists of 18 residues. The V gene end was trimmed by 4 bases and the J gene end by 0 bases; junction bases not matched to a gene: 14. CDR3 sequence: CASSSGTGIAPSSYEQYF. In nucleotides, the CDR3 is TGTGCCAGCAGCTCTGGGACAGGGATCGCCCCGAGCTCCTACGAGCAGTACTTC.

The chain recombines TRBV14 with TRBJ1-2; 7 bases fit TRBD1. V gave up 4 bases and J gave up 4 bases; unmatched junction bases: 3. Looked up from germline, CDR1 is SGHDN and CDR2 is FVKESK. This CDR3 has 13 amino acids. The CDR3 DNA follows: TGTGCCAGCAGCCGGGACAGCATCTATGGCTACACCTTC. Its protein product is CASSRDSIYGYTF.

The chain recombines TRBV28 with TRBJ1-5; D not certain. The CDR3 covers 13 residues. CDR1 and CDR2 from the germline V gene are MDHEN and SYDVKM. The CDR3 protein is CASSSGIDQPQHF. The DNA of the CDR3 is TGTGCATCTTCGTCGGGGATCGATCAGCCCCAGCATTTT.

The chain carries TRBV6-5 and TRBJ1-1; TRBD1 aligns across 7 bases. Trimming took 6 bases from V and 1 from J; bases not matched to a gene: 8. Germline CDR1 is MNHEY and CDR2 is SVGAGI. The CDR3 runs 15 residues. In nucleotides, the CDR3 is TGTGCCAGCAGACGGGACAGCGCCCCGAACACTGAAGCTTTCTTT. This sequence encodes CASRRDSAPNTEAFF.

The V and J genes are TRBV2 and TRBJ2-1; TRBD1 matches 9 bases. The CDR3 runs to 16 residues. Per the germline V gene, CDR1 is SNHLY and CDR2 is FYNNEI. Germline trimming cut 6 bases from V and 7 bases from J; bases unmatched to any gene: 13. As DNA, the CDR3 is TGTGCCAGCAGGGACACCGGGACAGGGCATGTGAATGAGCAGTTCTTC. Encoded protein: CASRDTGTGHVNEQFF. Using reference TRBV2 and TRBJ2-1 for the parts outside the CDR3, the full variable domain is EPEVTQTPSHQVTQMGQEVILRCVPISNHLYFYWYRQILGQKVEFLVSFYNNEISEKSEIFDDQFSVERPDGSNFTLKIRSTKLEDSAMYFCASRDTGTGHVNEQFFGPGTRLTVL.

The CDR3 region has the DNA TGTGCCAGCAGCTTGGGGACTAGCGGGGCGGTAAATGAGCAGTTCTTC. Protein sequence: CASSLGTSGAVNEQFF. The chain couples TRBV5-8 to TRBJ2-1; TRBD2 agrees at 12 bases. Germline V CDR1 and CDR2: SGHTS, YDEGEE. Trimming cost V 0 bases and J 7 bases; bases outside gene matches: 5. This CDR3 has 16 residues.

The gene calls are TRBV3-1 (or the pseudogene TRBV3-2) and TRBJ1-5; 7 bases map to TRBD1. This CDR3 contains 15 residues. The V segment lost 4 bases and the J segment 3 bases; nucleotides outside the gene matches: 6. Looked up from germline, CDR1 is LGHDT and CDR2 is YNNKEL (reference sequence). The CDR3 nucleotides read TGTGCCAGCAGCCCAGGACAGGTTAACAATCAGCCCCAGCATTTT. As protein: CASSPGQVNNQPQHF.

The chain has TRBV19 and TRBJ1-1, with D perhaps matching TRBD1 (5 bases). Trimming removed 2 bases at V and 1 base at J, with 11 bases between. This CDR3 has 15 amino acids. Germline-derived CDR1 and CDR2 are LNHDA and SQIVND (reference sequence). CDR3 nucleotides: TGTGCCAGTAGTATAAGGGGTGCGCCGAACACTGAAGCTTTCTTT. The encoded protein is CASSIRGAPNTEAFF.

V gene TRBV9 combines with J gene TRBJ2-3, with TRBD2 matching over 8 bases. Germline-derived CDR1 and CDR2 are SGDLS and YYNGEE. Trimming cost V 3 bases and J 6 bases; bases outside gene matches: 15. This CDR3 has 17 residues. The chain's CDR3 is CASSGGGGPDLTDTQYF. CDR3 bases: TGTGCCAGCAGCGGTGGCGGGGGGCCCGACCTGACGGATACGCAGTATTTT.